The 9 T cell receptor beta chains below were found in one sample sequenced in a study of cytomegalovirus exposure and HLA in healthy donors. Method: immunoSEQ multiplex PCR; TCRdb's copy keeps in-frame clones and lacks some. The data show 200,000 to 250,000 clones, 90% to 95% seen once. The sample comprised PBMCs. The origin of the receptors is a woman between 18 and 30 years old in good health and CMV-seronegative.

The V gene is TRBV7-2, the J gene TRBJ1-1; a possible D gene is TRBD1 (5 bases). CDR1 is SGHTA and CDR2 is FQGNSA in the germline V gene. V gave up 1 base and J gave up 1 base, with 10 bases separating them. The CDR3 has 15 residues. The CDR3 loop is CASSLGGGSNTEAFF. The CDR3 DNA sequence: TGTGCCAGCAGCTTAGGTGGGGGGTCGAACACTGAAGCTTTCTTT.

The chain couples TRBV6-1 to TRBJ1-5, with a tentative D call TRBD1 (6 bases). The CDR3 spans 15 residues. Per the germline V gene, CDR1 is MNHNS and CDR2 is SASEGT. The germline V and J ends were trimmed by 8 bases and 1 base, with 15 bases remaining between them. The CDR3 nucleotides are TGTGCCAGCGGGACAATCGATAGCAGCAATCAGCCCCAGCATTTT. As protein: CASGTIDSSNQPQHF.

The CDR3 nucleotides read TGTGCCAGCAGCCCGCCCAACAGAGACATACGCAATGAGCAGTTCTTC. It specifies CASSPPNRDIRNEQFF. This rearrangement joins TRBV5-4 to TRBJ2-1; no reliable D call. CDR1 and CDR2 (germline): SGHNT, YYREEE (reference sequence). This CDR3 is built from 16 residues. V was shortened by 4 bases and J by 6 bases, with 20 bases between the two germline ends.

This rearrangement joins TRBV27 to TRBJ1-5; unclear D gene. Germline V gene data show CDR1 as MNHEY and CDR2 as SMNVEV (reference sequence). V was pared by 5 bases and J by 5 bases, with 22 bases between. The CDR3 spans 17 residues. The CDR3 DNA reads as TGTGCCAGCAGTCCACCCGCCCCCGCGGGTGGTTATCAGCCCCAGCATTTT. This translates into CASSPPAPAGGYQPQHF.

This rearrangement joins TRBV11-2 to TRBJ2-1, with 7 nucleotides matching TRBD2. Unmatched junction bases numbered 13, after V lost 3 bases and J lost 2 bases. The CDR3 has 18 amino acids. The germline CDR1 and CDR2 sequences are SGHAT and FQNNGV. CDR3 region: CASSFPGGGSVAYNEQFF. In DNA, the CDR3 is TGTGCCAGCAGCTTCCCGGGCGGCGGGAGCGTAGCCTACAATGAGCAGTTCTTC.

CDR3 residues: CSVTMWDTEAFF. For the CDR3, the DNA is TGCAGCGTTACTATGTGGGACACTGAAGCTTTCTTT. The genes are TRBV29-1 and TRBJ1-1; D uncertain. Between the trimmed V and J ends, which lost 5 bases and 3 bases, there was a span of 10 bases. This CDR3 is built from 12 residues. Germline V lookup: CDR1 SQVTM, CDR2 ANQGSEA.

V and J are TRBV6-5 and TRBJ2-2; 9 bases agree with TRBD2. This CDR3 region has 14 residues. Unmatched junction bases numbered 8, after V lost 8 bases and J lost 7 bases. Per germline, CDR1 MNHEY and CDR2 SVGAGI. CDR3 protein: CASVAGVEVGELFF. The DNA for the CDR3 is TGTGCCAGCGTAGCGGGAGTCGAAGTCGGGGAGCTGTTTTTT.

This chain joins TRBV6-4 and TRBJ1-2; 7 nucleotides agree with TRBD1. V lost 9 bases to trimming and J lost 7 bases; unmatched junction nucleotides: 17. In germline, CDR1 is MRHNA, CDR2 SNTAGT. The CDR3 extends over 15 amino acids. CDR3 protein: CASNLEAQGTGGYTF. CDR3 bases: TGTGCCAGTAACCTCGAGGCACAGGGGACTGGTGGCTACACCTTC.

The CDR3 DNA reads TGTGCCAGCAGACCTCTAGCGGGAGGGCGCAATGAGCAGTTCTTC. It codes for CASRPLAGGRNEQFF. This rearrangement joins TRBV6-5 to TRBJ2-1, with 12 bases fitting TRBD2. The CDR3 is 15 amino acids. J gave up 6 bases and V 6 bases, and 6 bases lay outside the gene matches. Per the germline V gene, CDR1 is MNHEY and CDR2 is SVGAGI.